These 26 T cell receptor beta chains were all obtained from the same sample, sequenced in a study of blood T cell repertoires in COVID-19. TCRdb keeps only in-frame clones here, not all; method: immunoSEQ multiplex PCR. The data hold a few hundred thousand clones, with over 75% observed a single time. Sequenced material: PBMCs or T cells enriched from blood (not recorded which). The receptor source for this set is a woman in her 30s who had recovered from COVID-19.

The chain recombines TRBV11-2 with TRBJ1-1; D unresolved. Trimming cost V 4 bases and J 1 base, with 19 bases left between them. Germline V gene data show CDR1 as SGHAT and CDR2 as FQNNGV. CDR3 size: 17 residues. CDR3 DNA sequence: TGTGCCAGCAGCTCCCGACTCAGCCGAAAGAAGAACACTGAAGCTTTCTTT. Its translation: CASSSRLSRKKNTEAFF.

The V gene is TRBV5-6, the J gene TRBJ2-5, with D possibly being TRBD1 (6 bases). Germline CDR1 SGHDT, CDR2 YYEEEE. The V end was cut by 4 bases, the J end by 0 bases, with 10 bases between. There are 14 residues in the CDR3. The DNA of the CDR3 is TGTGCCAGCAGCAAACAGGGCTACCAAGAGACCCAGTACTTC. Translation gives CASSKQGYQETQYF.

The chain carries TRBV28 and TRBJ2-1; 7 bases align to TRBD2. The germline V gene encodes CDR1 MDHEN and CDR2 SYDVKM. CDR3 length equals 14 residues. The V and J ends lost 5 bases and 5 bases, in that order; junction bases with no gene match: 6. The CDR3 sequence: CASSPLGGDNEQFF. Here the CDR3 DNA reads TGTGCCAGCAGTCCCTTGGGGGGGGACAATGAGCAGTTCTTC.

The V and J genes are TRBV5-1 and TRBJ1-4; 7 positions agree with TRBD1. The V segment lost 3 bases and the J segment 7 bases; nucleotides outside the gene matches: 12. From germline, CDR1 is SGHRS and CDR2 YFSETQ. This CDR3 is built from 16 residues. The CDR3 sequence is CASSSGTVGGSEKLFF. The CDR3 DNA reads as TGCGCCAGCAGCTCCGGGACAGTCGGGGGCTCTGAAAAACTGTTTTTT.

This chain uses TRBV25-1 with TRBJ1-6; 7 nucleotides match TRBD1. V lost 4 bases to trimming and J lost 5 bases; unmatched junction nucleotides: 5. CDR3 length: 15 amino acids. Germline V lookup: CDR1 MGHDK, CDR2 SYGVNS. The DNA for the CDR3 is TGTGCCAGCAGTGGGGACAGAGGGGATAATTCACCCCTCCACTTT. Protein: CASSGDRGDNSPLHF.

This clone was counted once. The chain carries TRBV28 and TRBJ2-2, with 7 bases aligning to TRBD2. The CDR3 sequence is 13 residues long. Looked up from germline, CDR1 is MDHEN and CDR2 is SYDVKM. After removal of 3 bases from V and 6 bases from J, the junction contained 1 base not matched to a gene. The DNA for the CDR3 is TGTGCCAGCAGTTTCGGGAGGCCCGGGGAGCTGTTTTTT. As protein: CASSFGRPGELFF.

The chain links TRBV5-5 to TRBJ1-5; 10 nucleotides line up with TRBD1. The junction had 10 bases not matched to a gene; V was cut back by 4 bases and J by 6 bases. This CDR3 region has 16 residues. Germline CDR1 reads SGHKS; CDR2 reads YYEKEE (reference sequence). This CDR3 reads CASSRTRTGGGQPQHF. CDR3 nucleotides: TGTGCCAGCAGCCGTACCAGGACAGGGGGGGGTCAGCCCCAGCATTTT.

In its sample, this clone was seen a few times. The chain uses TRBV5-1 and TRBJ2-7; maybe TRBD1 (6 bases). CDR3 length: 13 amino acids. Germline V gene lookup returns CDR1 SGHRS and CDR2 YFSETQ. Between the trimmed V and J ends, which lost 2 bases and 2 bases, there was a span of 8 bases. CDR3 amino acids: CASSLNRAYEQYF. CDR3 sequence (DNA): TGCGCCAGCAGCTTAAACAGGGCCTACGAGCAGTACTTC.

This sequence joins TRBV6-5 and TRBJ1-3; D unresolved. This CDR3 contains 13 residues. Trimming took off 2 bases at V and 8 bases at J, with 10 bases between the two ends. Germline V gives CDR1 MNHEY, CDR2 SVGAGI. The CDR3 DNA reads as TGTGCCAGCAGTTACGAGGTTGAGGACACCATATATTTT. Translated: CASSYEVEDTIYF.

The rearrangement uses TRBV24-1 and TRBJ1-5, with 7 bases that match TRBD1. V was clipped by 0 bases and J by 5 bases; unmatched bases: 3. Looked up from germline, CDR1 is KGHDR and CDR2 is SFDVKD. There are 15 residues in the CDR3. The CDR3 sequence: CATSDLGQGDQPQHF. The DNA of the CDR3 is TGTGCCACCAGTGATTTGGGCCAGGGGGATCAGCCCCAGCATTTT.

This chain uses TRBV29-1 with TRBJ2-2, with TRBD1 matching over 9 bases. The CDR3 is made up of 16 amino acids. The V gene's germline CDR1 is SQVTM and CDR2 ANQGSEA. J was trimmed by 6 bases and V by 5 bases; bases with no gene match: 13. The CDR3 spells CSVLSQGQGTSGELFF. The CDR3, as DNA: TGCAGCGTTCTATCCCAGGGACAGGGTACATCCGGGGAGCTGTTTTTT.

This clone has more than one count but fewer than ten. The chain employs TRBV24-1 and TRBJ1-1; the match to TRBD1 covers 8 bases. The CDR3 is made up of 16 amino acids. J gave up 3 bases and V 5 bases, and 10 bases lay outside the gene matches. Germline V gene sequence: CDR1 KGHDR, CDR2 SFDVKD. CDR3 amino acids: CATSGTGGPADTEAFF. The DNA of the CDR3 is TGTGCCACCAGTGGAACAGGGGGGCCCGCGGACACTGAAGCTTTCTTT.

V usage is TRBV30 and J usage is TRBJ1-1; D ambiguous. The ends were cut back, 4 bases at V and 4 bases at J, with 16 bases in the middle. This CDR3 has 14 residues. Germline CDR1 GTSNPN, CDR2 SVGIG (reference sequence). CDR3 region: CAWNADRRSTEAFF. The CDR3 DNA is TGTGCCTGGAATGCCGACCGAAGGAGCACTGAAGCTTTCTTT.

This sequence joins TRBV10-3 and TRBJ1-6; D is uncertain. CDR1 and CDR2 from the germline V gene are ENHRY and SYGVKD. The CDR3 runs to 15 residues. V lost 7 bases and J 6 bases, leaving 16 bases between the germline ends. CDR3 sequence (DNA): TGTGCCATCAAGGAGGGTCGTTCCCTTAATTCACCCCTCCACTTT. This translates into CAIKEGRSLNSPLHF.

The rearrangement joins TRBV2 to TRBJ2-7, with D possibly TRBD2 on 7 matching bases. The CDR3 sequence is 17 residues long. Trimming left V 4 bases short and J 3 bases short, with 22 bases between. Germline CDR1 SNHLY, CDR2 FYNNEI. Here the CDR3 DNA reads TGTGCCAGCAGTGCGCCACTTACAGGGAGGGGTCACTACGAGCAGTACTTC. Protein: CASSAPLTGRGHYEQYF.

The chain couples TRBV23-1 to TRBJ2-1; 8 bases map to TRBD1. TRBV23-1 is annotated as an ORF whose role is uncertain. V lost 4 bases, J lost 0 bases, and 14 bases stayed unmatched. The CDR3 sequence is 19 residues long. The CDR3 is CASSPGPGQVPRSYNEQFF. In DNA form, the CDR3 reads TGCGCCAGCAGTCCCGGGCCGGGACAGGTCCCACGCTCCTACAATGAGCAGTTCTTC.

V usage is TRBV9 and J usage is TRBJ2-7, with D perhaps TRBD2 (6 bases). The germline CDR1 and CDR2 sequences are SGDLS and YYNGEE. V lost 1 base to trimming and J lost 4 bases, with 15 bases between them. The CDR3 length is 15 residues. As DNA, the CDR3 is TGTGCCAGCAGCGTACTCCCGGGAGCTTTATACGAGCAGTACTTC. It translates to CASSVLPGALYEQYF.

This sequence joins TRBV29-1 and TRBJ1-2; TRBD1 might be the D (5 bases). CDR3 length: 15 residues. Trimming took 6 bases from V and 2 from J, leaving 19 bases between them. From germline, CDR1 is SQVTM and CDR2 ANQGSEA. CDR3 in DNA: TGCAGCGTCGGGGGGTTGGTAGACCGCAACTATGGCTACACCTTC. Amino acids: CSVGGLVDRNYGYTF.

In its sample, this clone was seen once. The J gene is TRBJ2-1, the V gene TRBV28, with 7 bases matching TRBD2. Trimming at V came to 5 bases and at J to 5 bases, leaving 15 bases not matched to a gene. Germline V gene lookup returns CDR1 MDHEN and CDR2 SYDVKM. CDR3 length: 17 residues. The CDR3 protein is CASSRGTTGLRDNEQFF. The CDR3, as DNA: TGTGCCAGCAGTCGAGGTACCACGGGACTACGCGACAATGAGCAGTTCTTC.

V gene TRBV7-6 combines with J gene TRBJ2-7; 7 nucleotides line up with TRBD1. CDR3 length: 13 residues. V shed 6 bases, J shed 4 bases, and the junction held 6 bases outside the gene matches. Germline lookup yields CDR1 SGHVS and CDR2 FNYEAQ. In DNA, the CDR3 is TGTGCCAGCAGGAACCCGGGACAGTACGAGCAGTACTTC. Translation gives CASRNPGQYEQYF.

CDR3 DNA sequence: TGTGCCAGCAGCCAACAGGGAGGTGGGGGCTACACCTTC. It specifies CASSQQGGGGYTF. The chain employs TRBV3-1 (or the pseudogene TRBV3-2) and TRBJ1-2; TRBD1 is a possible D gene (5 bases). This CDR3 spans 13 amino acids. CDR1 is LGHDT, CDR2 YNNKEL, per germline (reference sequence). The V and J ends lost 2 bases and 8 bases respectively, with 12 bases between them.

This rearrangement joins TRBV9 to TRBJ2-5, with D possibly matching TRBD1 (6 bases). Germline assignment: CDR1 SGDLS and CDR2 YYNGEE. Trimming took off 3 bases at V and 7 bases at J, with 19 bases between the two ends. CDR3 length: 15 amino acids. CDR3 sequence: CASSGGTTADRTQYF. In DNA form, the CDR3 reads TGTGCCAGCAGCGGGGGGACAACGGCGGATCGGACCCAGTACTTC.

The chain has TRBV7-2 and TRBJ1-5; D may be TRBD1 (5 bases). From germline, CDR1 is SGHTA and CDR2 FQGNSA. The germline V and J ends were trimmed by 5 bases and 5 bases, with 13 bases remaining between them. This CDR3 has 14 residues. CDR3 nucleotides: TGTGCCAGCAGCCCACACAGGATTGATCAGCCCCAGCATTTT. Translating it yields CASSPHRIDQPQHF.

The chain uses TRBV5-6 and TRBJ2-1, with 7 bases matching TRBD1. The CDR3 consists of 14 residues. J was trimmed by 4 bases and V by 6 bases; bases with no gene match: 7. Per the germline V gene, CDR1 is SGHDT and CDR2 is YYEEEE. The CDR3 is CASIGAGGYNEQFF. CDR3 DNA: TGTGCCAGCATCGGCGCAGGGGGTTACAATGAGCAGTTCTTC.

The chain carries TRBV28 and TRBJ2-7; a weak D match, TRBD2 (5 bases). The V gene's germline CDR1 is MDHEN and CDR2 SYDVKM. The CDR3 runs to 14 residues. V lost 3 bases to trimming and J lost 3 bases, with 12 bases between them. The CDR3 spells CASSFRLAGYEQYF. DNA for the CDR3: TGTGCCAGCAGTTTTAGGCTAGCAGGCTACGAGCAGTACTTC.

This clone appeared a single time. The chain recombines TRBV2 with TRBJ1-5, with TRBD1 identical over 7 bases. V lost 2 bases to trimming and J lost 0 bases; unmatched junction nucleotides: 4. The germline V gene has CDR1 SNHLY and CDR2 FYNNEI. The CDR3 covers 16 residues. The DNA of the CDR3 is TGTGCCAGCAGTGAATCACAGGGGTATAGCAATCAGCCCCAGCATTTT. Protein: CASSESQGYSNQPQHF.